These 31 T cell receptor beta chains were sequenced from one sample in a study of STAT5B mutations in CD4+ large granular lymphocyte leukemia. TCRdb's table, derived via immunoSEQ multiplex PCR, lists solely in-frame clones and lacks some. The data show tens of thousands of clones, 78% seen once. The specimen was CD4+ T cells from blood buffy coats. The receptors stem from a human donor in good health.

This clone was picked up a small number of times. The rearrangement uses TRBV2 and TRBJ2-2; D call uncertain. V lost 8 bases and J 0 bases, leaving 4 bases between the germline ends. This CDR3 spans 12 amino acids. Germline V gene sequence: CDR1 SNHLY, CDR2 FYNNEI. CDR3 loop: CASGTNTGELFF. The CDR3 DNA reads as TGTGCCAGCGGGACGAACACCGGGGAGCTGTTTTTT.

The chain couples TRBV5-6 to TRBJ1-4; D unclear. The CDR3 is made up of 15 amino acids. The V and J ends lost 0 bases and 4 bases respectively, with 10 bases between them. Germline values: CDR1 SGHDT, CDR2 YYEEEE. CDR3 sequence reads: CASSLAVEGNEKLFF. Written as DNA, the CDR3 is TGTGCCAGCAGCTTGGCCGTGGAGGGTAATGAAAAACTGTTTTTT.

The sample holds a few counts of this clone. The chain combines TRBV27 with TRBJ1-1, with 7 bases that match TRBD1. The CDR3 extends over 14 amino acids. With 2 bases clipped from V and 4 bases from J, the junction kept 4 bases outside the gene matches. CDR1 is MNHEY, CDR2 SMNVEV, per germline (reference sequence). This CDR3 reads CASSLMTGITEAFF. CDR3 nucleotide sequence: TGTGCCAGCAGTTTAATGACAGGGATCACTGAAGCTTTCTTT.

This clone came up once. This chain joins TRBV7-3 and TRBJ2-3; TRBD1 agrees at 8 bases. CDR3 length: 15 amino acids. Germline CDR1 reads SGHTA; CDR2 reads FQGTGA. Trimming cost V 3 bases and J 2 bases; bases outside gene matches: 4. CDR3 sequence (DNA): TGTGCCAGCAGCTTCCAGGGACAGGTCACAGATACGCAGTATTTT. Translated, it gives CASSFQGQVTDTQYF.

The rearrangement links TRBV19 to TRBJ2-5, with 8 bases identical to TRBD1. Germline V gene lookup returns CDR1 LNHDA and CDR2 SQIVND (reference sequence). CDR3 length: 15 residues. Germline trimming cut 3 bases from V and 5 bases from J; bases unmatched to any gene: 8. CDR3 protein: CASSMGQVDGETQYF. The CDR3 bases are TGTGCCAGTAGTATGGGACAGGTGGATGGCGAGACCCAGTACTTC.

The chain joins TRBV4-2 to TRBJ2-3; the D gene is possibly TRBD2 (5 bases). Germline CDR1 LGHNA, CDR2 YNFKEQ. CDR3 length: 13 amino acids. The ends were cut back, 4 bases at V and 5 bases at J, with 10 bases in the middle. DNA for the CDR3: TGTGCCAGCAGCCGAGGGTCTCTAGATACGCAGTATTTT. Translating gives CASSRGSLDTQYF.

This clone showed up just once. This chain joins TRBV6-6 and TRBJ2-7, with 9 bases aligning to TRBD2. Germline CDR1 reads MNHNY; CDR2 reads SVGAGI (reference sequence). CDR3 length: 16 residues. J gave up 0 bases and V 6 bases, and 9 bases lay outside the gene matches. CDR3 DNA: TGTGCCAGCAGCTCCCTCAGCGGGAGGAGCTCCTACGAGCAGTACTTC. Translated: CASSSLSGRSSYEQYF.

The chain employs TRBV6-5 and TRBJ1-3; a possible D gene is TRBD1 (6 bases). Deletions cut 8 bases from V and 0 bases from J, with 14 bases between. Germline V CDR1 and CDR2: MNHEY, SVGAGI. The CDR3 extends over 15 amino acids. The CDR3 loop is CASRRGGDSGNTIYF. The CDR3 region has the DNA TGTGCCAGCCGACGGGGGGGCGACTCTGGAAACACCATATATTTT.

The gene calls are TRBV6-5 and TRBJ1-1; D might be TRBD1 (5 bases). The CDR3 has 13 residues. Trimming left V 6 bases short and J 7 bases short, with 15 bases between. Looked up from germline, CDR1 is MNHEY and CDR2 is SVGAGI. The CDR3 region is CASRLRGGNEAFF. CDR3 sequence (DNA): TGTGCCAGCAGGCTACGGGGGGGGAATGAAGCTTTCTTT.

The chain combines TRBV7-9 with TRBJ2-7; D gene unclear. The CDR3 totals 12 residues. V lost 3 bases and J 5 bases, leaving 8 bases between the germline ends. The germline V gene has CDR1 SEHNR and CDR2 FQNEAQ (reference sequence). The CDR3, as DNA: TGTGCCAGCAGCTTCCATGGGAACGAGCAGTACTTC. Residues: CASSFHGNEQYF.

This clone was recorded only once. V usage is TRBV7-2 and J usage is TRBJ2-1; D may be TRBD1 or TRBD2 (5 bases each). CDR1 is SGHTA and CDR2 is FQGNSA in the germline V gene. This CDR3 contains 13 residues. The CDR3 nucleotides are TGTGCTTCCACTTACGATTCTGGGGGTGAGCAGTTCTTC. Protein sequence: CASTYDSGGEQFF.

J is TRBJ2-1 and V is TRBV4-2; TRBD2 agrees at 9 bases. Looked up from germline, CDR1 is LGHNA and CDR2 is YNFKEQ. V gave up 0 bases and J gave up 7 bases; unmatched junction bases: 4. CDR3 length equals 15 residues. CDR3 sequence (DNA): TGTGCCAGCAGCCAAGAAGCAAGCGGGAGGAATGAGCAGTTCTTC. This sequence encodes CASSQEASGRNEQFF.

The CDR3 DNA reads TGTGCCAGCCAGACCACAGGGGGCGGCGAAAAACTGTTTTTT. Protein: CASQTTGGGEKLFF. The chain combines TRBV28 with TRBJ1-4; TRBD1 matches at 9 bases. The CDR3 loop spans 14 amino acids. After removal of 8 bases from V and 8 bases from J, the junction contained 9 bases not matched to a gene. Germline CDR1 and CDR2: MDHEN and SYDVKM.

The gene calls are TRBV7-9 and TRBJ2-7; D is unresolved. CDR1 and CDR2 from the germline V gene are SEHNR and FQNEAQ (reference sequence). Trimming left V 2 bases short and J 1 base short, with 9 bases between. The CDR3 spans 14 residues. The CDR3 sequence is CASSLSGGSYEQYF. CDR3 DNA: TGTGCCAGCAGCTTATCCGGCGGATCCTACGAGCAGTACTTC. Supplemented by reference TRBV7-9 and TRBJ2-7, the full variable domain reads DTGVSQNPRHKITKRGQNVTFRCDPISEHNRLYWYRQTLGQGPEFLTYFQNEAQLEKSRLLSDRFSAERPKGSFSTLEIQRTEQGDSAMYLCASSLSGGSYEQYFGPGTRLTVT.

The rearrangement uses TRBV5-7 and TRBJ2-7; 9 bases match TRBD1. TRBV5-7 is annotated as an ORF whose role is uncertain. The CDR3 extends over 18 amino acids. Trimming removed 4 bases from V and 3 bases from J; junction bases left unmatched: 17. CDR3 in amino acids: CASSPLAVPGQGHYEQYF. The DNA for the CDR3 is TGTGCCAGCAGCCCTCTCGCAGTGCCGGGACAGGGACACTACGAGCAGTACTTC.

The chain has TRBV28 and TRBJ2-3; tentative D call: TRBD2 (5 bases). CDR1 is MDHEN and CDR2 is SYDVKM in the germline V gene. V was cut by 5 bases and J by 2 bases, with 14 bases left in between. This CDR3 has 15 residues. The CDR3 is CASSPPAGNTDTQYF. CDR3 sequence (DNA): TGTGCCAGCAGTCCCCCGGCGGGCAACACAGATACGCAGTATTTT. Complete variable domain (other parts from reference TRBV28 and TRBJ2-3): DVKVTQSSRYLVKRTGEKVFLECVQDMDHENMFWYRQDPGLGLRLIYFSYDVKMKEKGDIPEGYSVSREKKERFSLILESASTNQTSMYLCASSPPAGNTDTQYFGPGTRLTVL.

The rearrangement links TRBV19 to TRBJ1-2; 7 bases map to TRBD1. Germline lookup yields CDR1 LNHDA and CDR2 SQIVND (reference sequence). The CDR3 consists of 13 residues. This CDR3 is CGTTTGTDYGYTF. The CDR3 bases are TGTGGTACAACCACCGGGACAGATTATGGCTACACCTTC.

The chain recombines TRBV7-9 with TRBJ2-1; D tentatively reads TRBD1 or TRBD2 (5 bases each). Trimming took off 5 bases at V and 4 bases at J, with 18 bases between the two ends. Germline V CDR1 and CDR2: SEHNR, FQNEAQ (reference sequence). The CDR3 is made up of 16 amino acids. CDR3: CASSPQAQRTYNEQFF. The CDR3 DNA is TGTGCCAGCAGCCCCCAGGCACAGCGGACATACAATGAGCAGTTCTTC.

The chain employs TRBV7-8 and TRBJ2-3; D possibly corresponds to TRBD1 (7 bases). Deletions cut 5 bases from V and 4 bases from J, with 22 bases between. The CDR3 sequence is 17 residues long. Germline assignment: CDR1 SGHVS and CDR2 FQNEAQ. The CDR3 is CASSRDPNRGGADTQYF. For the CDR3, the DNA is TGTGCCAGCAGCCGAGACCCAAACAGGGGAGGTGCAGATACGCAGTATTTT.

V gene TRBV9 combines with J gene TRBJ1-6, with no clear D. The V end was cut by 0 bases, the J end by 2 bases, with 3 bases between. The CDR3 runs 14 residues. The germline V gene has CDR1 SGDLS and CDR2 YYNGEE. CDR3 coding DNA: TGTGCCAGCAGCGTAGAGGCCTATAATTCACCCCTCCACTTT. It encodes CASSVEAYNSPLHF.

The V call is TRBV19, the J call TRBJ2-7, with D possibly being TRBD1 or TRBD2 (6 bases each). This CDR3 contains 14 residues. The V end lost 9 bases, the J end lost 2 bases, and 17 bases lay between the germline ends. The germline V gene encodes CDR1 LNHDA and CDR2 SQIVND (reference sequence). CDR3 nucleotides: TGTGCCAGCCGGAGGGGGACTTGGGCCTACGAGCAGTACTTC. It is translated as CASRRGTWAYEQYF.

CDR3 coding DNA: TGTGCCAGCAGCTTGTCCGGGTCGTGGGATCCCAAAAACATTCAGTACTTC. Amino acids: CASSLSGSWDPKNIQYF. The chain combines TRBV7-9 with TRBJ2-4; D uncertain. The CDR3 consists of 17 residues. V was clipped by 3 bases and J by 2 bases, with 17 bases between them. Germline values: CDR1 SEHNR, CDR2 FQNEAQ (reference sequence). The full variable domain, completed using reference TRBV7-9 and TRBJ2-4, is DTGVSQNPRHKITKRGQNVTFRCDPISEHNRLYWYRQTLGQGPEFLTYFQNEAQLEKSRLLSDRFSAERPKGSFSTLEIQRTEQGDSAMYLCASSLSGSWDPKNIQYFGAGTRLSVL.

This clone was seen more than once but under ten times. The chain is built from TRBV4-2 and TRBJ2-1, with TRBD2 identical over 7 bases. This CDR3 is 17 amino acids long. Germline trimming cut 0 bases from V and 0 bases from J; bases unmatched to any gene: 5. Germline loops: CDR1 LGHNA, CDR2 YNFKEQ. This CDR3 reads CASSQDLGGSSYNEQFF. For the CDR3, the DNA is TGTGCCAGCAGCCAAGATTTAGGCGGGAGCTCCTACAATGAGCAGTTCTTC.

The rearrangement links TRBV19 to TRBJ2-5; 11 nucleotides match TRBD1. V shed 6 bases, J shed 5 bases, and the junction held 11 bases outside the gene matches. The CDR3 is 16 amino acids. From germline, CDR1 is LNHDA and CDR2 SQIVND (reference sequence). CDR3 amino acids: CASRPSRTGGWETQYF. CDR3 DNA sequence: TGTGCCAGTAGGCCCTCTAGGACAGGGGGCTGGGAGACCCAGTACTTC.

A few counts support this clone. The chain couples TRBV29-1 to TRBJ2-3; 10 positions agree with TRBD1. Trimming removed 6 bases from V and 4 bases from J; junction bases left unmatched: 4. The V gene's germline CDR1 is SQVTM and CDR2 ANQGSEA. CDR3 length: 13 residues. The chain's CDR3 is CSVYDRGPDTQYF. In nucleotides, the CDR3 is TGCAGCGTGTATGACAGGGGGCCAGATACGCAGTATTTT.

CDR3 nucleotides: TGTGCCGCCCTCGTGGAGGGGGCAGTGTCTAACTCACCCCTCCACTTT. It translates to CAALVEGAVSNSPLHF. The rearrangement uses TRBV6-4 and TRBJ1-6, with 7 bases matching TRBD1. Trimming took 11 bases from V and 10 from J; bases not matched to a gene: 20. CDR3 length equals 16 residues. Germline V lookup: CDR1 MRHNA, CDR2 SNTAGT.

This clone was seen only a few times. The CDR3 protein is CASTSGTGGYRGYTF. CDR3 sequence (DNA): TGTGCCAGCACTTCGGGGACAGGGGGCTATAGGGGCTACACCTTC. This sequence joins TRBV6-5 and TRBJ1-2; 12 bases are shared with TRBD1. J lost 8 bases, V lost 7 bases, and 11 bases had no gene match. This CDR3 contains 15 residues. In germline, CDR1 is MNHEY, CDR2 SVGAGI.

This clone is a singleton in its sample. Other DNA sequences from this sample encode an identical CDR3 as well. The rearrangement uses TRBV6-5 and TRBJ2-3, with 12 bases identical to TRBD2. CDR3 size: 15 residues. CDR1 MNHEY and CDR2 SVGAGI come from the germline V gene. J was trimmed by 6 bases and V by 8 bases; bases with no gene match: 9. This CDR3 is CASGTLAGGGDTQYF. The CDR3 nucleotides read TGTGCCAGCGGAACACTAGCGGGAGGTGGGGATACGCAGTATTTT.

V gene TRBV18 combines with J gene TRBJ2-3; maybe TRBD2 (7 bases). Germline V CDR1 and CDR2: KGHSH, LQKENI. CDR3 size: 15 residues. The V and J ends lost 3 bases and 1 base respectively, with 11 bases between them. The CDR3 sequence: CASSPLGGGTDTQYF. The CDR3 nucleotides are TGTGCCAGCTCACCCCTAGGGGGGGGCACAGATACGCAGTATTTT.

V gene TRBV11-2 combines with J gene TRBJ2-1; 7 nucleotides line up with TRBD1. The germline gives CDR1 SGHAT, CDR2 FQNNGV. V trimming: 3 bases; J trimming: 1 base; junction bases outside the gene matches: 6. The length of the CDR3 is 16 residues. The CDR3 sequence: CASSLLGQASYNEQFF. The CDR3 nucleotides are TGTGCCAGCAGCTTGCTAGGACAGGCTTCCTACAATGAGCAGTTCTTC.

The rearrangement joins TRBV9 to TRBJ2-1; D not certain. V gave up 0 bases and J gave up 8 bases, with 18 bases separating them. Germline values: CDR1 SGDLS, CDR2 YYNGEE. The CDR3 extends over 16 amino acids. CDR3 amino acids: CASSVDPGPDPHEQFF. In DNA form, the CDR3 reads TGTGCCAGCAGCGTAGATCCAGGCCCTGATCCCCATGAGCAGTTCTTC.